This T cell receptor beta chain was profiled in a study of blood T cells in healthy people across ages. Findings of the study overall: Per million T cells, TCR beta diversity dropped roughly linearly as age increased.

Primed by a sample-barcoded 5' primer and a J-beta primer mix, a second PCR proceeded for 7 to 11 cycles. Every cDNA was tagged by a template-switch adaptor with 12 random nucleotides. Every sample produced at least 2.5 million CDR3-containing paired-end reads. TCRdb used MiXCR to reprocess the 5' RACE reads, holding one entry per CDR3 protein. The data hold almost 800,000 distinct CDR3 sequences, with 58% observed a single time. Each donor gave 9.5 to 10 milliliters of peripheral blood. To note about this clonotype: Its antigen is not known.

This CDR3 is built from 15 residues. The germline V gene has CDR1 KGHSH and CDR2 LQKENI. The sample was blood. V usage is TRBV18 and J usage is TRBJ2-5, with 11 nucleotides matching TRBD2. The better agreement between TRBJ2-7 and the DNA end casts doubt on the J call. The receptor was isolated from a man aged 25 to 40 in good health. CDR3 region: CASSPTSGNTYEQYF. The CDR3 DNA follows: TGTGCCAGCTCACCGACTAGCGGGAACACCTACGAGCAGTACTTC.